Presented here are 3 T cell receptor beta chains from one specimen sequenced in a study of T cells in localized non-small cell lung cancer. Only in-frame clones appear in the TCRdb table, and some are missing; sequencing was by immunoSEQ multiplex PCR. The sample lists 45,000 to 55,000 clones, about nine tenths occurring once. Sample: peripheral blood, taken before any cancer treatment. The receptors stem from a male donor at least 60 years old with stage III squamous cell lung carcinoma.

V and J are TRBV6-4 and TRBJ1-2; 7 bases match TRBD1. The CDR3 totals 13 residues. V shed 4 bases and J 5 bases; nucleotides not matched to a gene: 4. CDR1 is MRHNA and CDR2 is SNTAGT in the germline V gene. The CDR3 loop reads CASSADRDYGYTF. The CDR3 DNA follows: TGTGCCAGCAGTGCCGACAGGGATTATGGCTACACCTTC.

CDR3 DNA sequence: TGTGCCAGCAGCCAGACACACAGCAATCAGCCCCAGCATTTT. Its protein is CASSQTHSNQPQHF. The chain has TRBV7-2 and TRBJ1-5, with D hard to call. With 5 bases removed from V and 1 base from J, the gap between germline ends came to 9 bases. The CDR3 is 14 amino acids. Germline V gene data show CDR1 as SGHTA and CDR2 as FQGNSA.

The rearrangement joins TRBV19 to TRBJ1-4, with 7 positions matching TRBD1. Germline CDR1 LNHDA, CDR2 SQIVND (reference sequence). The CDR3 is 13 residues long. The J segment lost 6 bases and the V segment lost 10 bases, leaving 8 bases of the junction unmatched. This chain's CDR3 is CATRQGRDEKLFF. In DNA, the CDR3 is TGTGCCACGAGACAGGGCCGTGATGAAAAACTGTTTTTT.